The clone carrying this TCR beta chain was observed many times. Its antigen is not known. This sample is drawn from a study of CD8 T cells in ankylosing spondylitis. The CDR3 consists of 14 residues. Between the trimmed V and J ends, which lost 6 bases and 4 bases, there was a span of 16 bases. Notes on the study in general: One TCR beta motif, made up of 7 or 8 highly homologous variants, appeared characteristic of ankylosing spondylitis blood. Enrichment of disease-linked clones was reportedly significant in matched ankylosing spondylitis synovial fluid. Previous work reported some of these motif variants in the synovial fluid and blood of reactive arthritis.

Scientists made TCR beta libraries using quantitative 5'-RACE with molecular barcodes. TCRdb fed the 5' RACE reads into MiXCR, producing one record per CDR3 protein. Of roughly 670,000 distinct CDR3 sequences listed, under 20% are singletons. This clonotype was sampled from a male donor with ankylosing spondylitis. Sequencing was performed on blood, either unsorted or a sorted T cell fraction (not recorded which). The chain couples TRBV12-3 or TRBV12-4 to TRBJ2-7, with a tentative D call TRBD1 (6 bases). CDR3 in amino acids: CASSAGVSGYEQYF. CDR3 DNA: TGTGCCAGCAGCGCAGGGGTGAGTGGGTACGAGCAGTACTTC.